Reported below is one T cell receptor beta chain. The data originate from a study of blood T cell repertoires in COVID-19. Whole-study context: T cells, B-cell-depleted T cells, or PBMCs supplied cDNA or gDNA.

The CDR3 is 14 amino acids. The germline CDR1 and CDR2 sequences are LGHDT and YNNKEL (reference sequence). Trimming took off 1 base at V and 0 bases at J, with 4 bases between the two ends. As processed by the authors: Researchers report that nucleated cell counts were estimated from reference gene primer amplification. The data were produced by immunoSEQ multiplex PCR, yet TCRdb's version contains in-frame clones alone and is incomplete. The V and J calls and clone size are taken from that table; D and trimming were inferred from the DNA. The profile shows approximately 74,000 clones, approximately 79% of them singletons.

Sequenced material: peripheral blood. The rearrangement links TRBV3-1 (or the pseudogene TRBV3-2) to TRBJ1-5; no firm D call. The TCR was taken from a human donor in a cohort sampled during active COVID-19. In DNA form, the CDR3 reads TGTGCCAGCAGCCAAGGGCATAGCAATCAGCCCCAGCATTTT. Its protein is CASSQGHSNQPQHF.